This passage covers 3 T cell receptor beta chains from one sample sequenced in a study of CD8 T cells in Susac syndrome. The RNA input was roughly 0.45 to 1 ug, and it was reverse transcribed with random hexamers. TCRdb reanalysed the immunoSEQ multiplex PCR reads using MiXCR and keeps one entry per CDR3 protein. The table shows about 300,000 distinct CDR3 sequences, with roughly 85% occurring only once. Sequencing was performed on CD8+ T cells from PBMCs. The origin of the receptors is a human donor with multiple sclerosis.

This chain joins TRBV20-1 and TRBJ2-7; perhaps TRBD1 as D (6 bases). CDR3 length: 15 residues. The germline V gene has CDR1 DFQATT and CDR2 SNEGSKA (reference sequence). V lost 0 bases and J lost 4, with 16 bases in between. The CDR3 nucleotides are TGCAGTGCTAGAGACCCCACAGGGCTGGTATACGAGCAGTACTTC. Its translation: CSARDPTGLVYEQYF.

This clonotype was counted a few times. This chain joins TRBV7-6 and TRBJ2-7; no firm D call. V lost 3 bases and J 4 bases, leaving 10 bases between the germline ends. Germline V gene sequence: CDR1 SGHVS, CDR2 FNYEAQ. This CDR3 is built from 13 residues. The CDR3 region is CASSLGILYEQYF. The CDR3 DNA is TGTGCCAGCAGCTTGGGGATTCTTTACGAGCAGTACTTC. The full variable domain, completed using reference TRBV7-6 and TRBJ2-7, is GAGVSQSPRYKVTKRGQDVALRCDPISGHVSLYWYRQALGQGPEFLTYFNYEAQQDKSGLPNDRFSAERPEGSISTLTIQRTEQRDSAMYRCASSLGILYEQYFGPGTRLTVT.

This sequence joins TRBV12-3 or TRBV12-4 and TRBJ2-5; 11 nucleotides agree with TRBD1. CDR3 size: 14 residues. Trimming at V came to 1 base and at J to 5 bases, leaving 0 bases not matched to a gene. Here the CDR3 reads CASSLGTGGETQYF. The CDR3 nucleotides read TGTGCCAGCAGTTTAGGGACAGGGGGCGAGACCCAGTACTTC.